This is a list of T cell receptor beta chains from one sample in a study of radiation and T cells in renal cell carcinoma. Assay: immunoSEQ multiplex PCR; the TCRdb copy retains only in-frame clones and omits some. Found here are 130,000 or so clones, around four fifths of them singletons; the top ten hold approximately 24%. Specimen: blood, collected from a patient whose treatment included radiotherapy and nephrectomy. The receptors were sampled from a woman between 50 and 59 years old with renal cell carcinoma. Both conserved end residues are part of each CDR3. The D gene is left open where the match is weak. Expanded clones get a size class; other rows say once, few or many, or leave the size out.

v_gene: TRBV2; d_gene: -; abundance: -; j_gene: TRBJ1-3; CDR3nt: TGTGCCAGCAGTGGGAACAGCCGAAACACCATATATTTT; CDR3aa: CASSGNSRNTIYF
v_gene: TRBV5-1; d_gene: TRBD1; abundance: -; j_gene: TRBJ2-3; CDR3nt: TGCGCCAGCAGCTTGGGGCCTCGGACAGGTCTTACAGATACGCAGTATTTT; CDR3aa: CASSLGPRTGLTDTQYF
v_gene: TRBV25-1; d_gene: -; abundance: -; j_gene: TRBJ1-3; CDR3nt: TGTGCCAGCGGAACGGATCCTGGAAACACCATATATTTT; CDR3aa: CASGTDPGNTIYF
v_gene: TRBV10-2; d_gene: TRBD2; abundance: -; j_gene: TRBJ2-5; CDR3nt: TGCGCCAGCAGTGTTATCACTAGCGGGAGGGAAGAGACCCAGTACTTC; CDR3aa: CASSVITSGREETQYF
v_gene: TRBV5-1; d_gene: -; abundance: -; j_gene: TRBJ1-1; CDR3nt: TGCGCCAGCAGCTTATTCCGGGATGGGGACACTGAAGCTTTCTTT; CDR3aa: CASSLFRDGDTEAFF
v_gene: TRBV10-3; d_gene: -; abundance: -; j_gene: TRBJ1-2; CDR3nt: TGTGCCATCAGTGGAGGGGGATCTGACTATGGCTACACCTTC; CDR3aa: CAISGGGSDYGYTF
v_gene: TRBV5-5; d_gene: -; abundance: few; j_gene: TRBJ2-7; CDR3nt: TGTGCCAGCAGCTTGAAAGGCCACGAGCAGTACTTC; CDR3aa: CASSLKGHEQYF
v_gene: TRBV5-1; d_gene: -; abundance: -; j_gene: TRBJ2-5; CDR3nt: TGTGCCAGCAGCCTCGGGCAAGAGACCCAGTACTTC; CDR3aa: CASSLGQETQYF
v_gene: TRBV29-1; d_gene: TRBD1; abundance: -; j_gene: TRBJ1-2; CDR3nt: TGCAGCGTCCGTACGTGGGTGGACAGGGGCTACACCTTC; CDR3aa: CSVRTWVDRGYTF
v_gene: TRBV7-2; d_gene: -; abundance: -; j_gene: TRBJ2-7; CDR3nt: TGTGCCAGCAGCTTGGGGACCCCCGCCTACGAGCAGTACTTC; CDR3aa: CASSLGTPAYEQYF
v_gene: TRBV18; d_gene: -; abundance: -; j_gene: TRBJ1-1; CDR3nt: TGTGCCAGCTCACCCGTCGCGCCCAAGTTCTCGAACACTGAAGCTTTCTTT; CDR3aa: CASSPVAPKFSNTEAFF
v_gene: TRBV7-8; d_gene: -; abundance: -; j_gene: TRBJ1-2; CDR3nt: TGTGCCAGCAGCGAGGACAGACCCGCGCTTTCTGGCTACACCTTC; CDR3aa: CASSEDRPALSGYTF
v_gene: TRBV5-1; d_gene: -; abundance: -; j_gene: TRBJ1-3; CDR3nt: TGCGCCAGCAGCCCGGGGGTCACCTCTGGAAACACCATATATTTT; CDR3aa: CASSPGVTSGNTIYF
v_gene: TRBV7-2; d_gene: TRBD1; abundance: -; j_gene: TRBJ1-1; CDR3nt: TGTGCCAATGACAGGGGGCCTGTGAGCACTGAAGCTTTCTTT; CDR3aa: CANDRGPVSTEAFF
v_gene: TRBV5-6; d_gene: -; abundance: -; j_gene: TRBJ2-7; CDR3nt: TGTGCCAGCAGCTTCTATGGCCTCAAAGAACTCTACGAGCAGTACTTC; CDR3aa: CASSFYGLKELYEQYF
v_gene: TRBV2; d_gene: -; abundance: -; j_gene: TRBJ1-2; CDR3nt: TGTGCCAGCAGTAGGACAGATGGCTACACCTTC; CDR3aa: CASSRTDGYTF
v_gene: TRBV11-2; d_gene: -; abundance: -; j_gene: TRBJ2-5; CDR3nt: TGTGCCAGCAGCTTTAACCCGACCGCCCCGTGGGAGACCCAGTACTTC; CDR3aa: CASSFNPTAPWETQYF